The 6 T cell receptor beta chains given below trace back to one sample, sequenced in a study of identical twins. TCRdb reanalysed the 5' RACE reads using MiXCR and keeps one entry per CDR3 protein. Among 1.5 million to 2 million distinct CDR3 sequences listed, about 30% were seen once. Sequenced material: cord blood. These receptors were collected from a newborn girl in good health.

This chain joins TRBV15 and TRBJ2-7, with D maybe TRBD1 (5 bases). V was clipped by 4 bases and J by 1 base, with 11 bases between them. Germline CDR1 reads LNHNV; CDR2 reads YYDKDF (reference sequence). CDR3 length equals 14 residues. CDR3 protein: CATSKSTVSYEQYF. CDR3 nucleotide sequence: TGTGCCACCAGCAAGTCGACAGTTTCCTACGAGCAGTACTTC. Full variable domain (rest looked up from reference TRBV15 and TRBJ2-7): DAMVIQNPRYQVTQFGKPVTLSCSQTLNHNVMYWYQQKSSQAPKLLFHYYDKDFNNEADTPDNFQSRRPNTSFCFLDIRSPGLGDTAMYLCATSKSTVSYEQYFGPGTRLTVT.

V and J are TRBV20-1 and TRBJ1-1; no definite D call. Germline V CDR1 and CDR2: DFQATT, SNEGSKA (reference sequence). The ends were cut back, 5 bases at V and 3 bases at J, with 13 bases in the middle. CDR3 size: 13 residues. Here the CDR3 DNA reads TGCAGTGCTCGTCCTCGGACTTACACTGAAGCTTTCTTT. This encodes CSARPRTYTEAFF.

The chain has TRBV2 and TRBJ2-5; D unresolved. CDR3 length: 14 residues. The V and J ends lost 5 bases and 11 bases respectively, with 21 bases between them. CDR1 is SNHLY and CDR2 is FYNNEI in the germline V gene. The CDR3 DNA follows: TGTGCCAGCAGTAGAGAGGATGTTTACAATGAGCAGTACTTC. Amino acid sequence: CASSREDVYNEQYF. Looking up the rest from reference TRBV2 and TRBJ2-5 gives the full variable domain: EPEVTQTPSHQVTQMGQEVILRCVPISNHLYFYWYRQILGQKVEFLVSFYNNEISEKSEIFDDQFSVERPDGSNFTLKIRSTKLEDSAMYFCASSREDVYNEQYFGPGTRLLVL.

This clonotype has at least ten counts. The genes are TRBV28 and TRBJ2-3; 8 bases match TRBD2. The CDR3 extends over 15 amino acids. Germline CDR1 reads MDHEN; CDR2 reads SYDVKM. The ends lost 4 bases at V and 2 bases at J; junction bases unmatched: 5. The CDR3 DNA is TGTGCCAGCAGTTCTAGCGGGCCACACACAGATACGCAGTATTTT. Encoded protein: CASSSSGPHTDTQYF.

This clonotype has a handful of counts. The chain joins TRBV7-2 to TRBJ2-3, with 11 bases identical to TRBD2. Looked up from germline, CDR1 is SGHTA and CDR2 is FQGNSA. Trimming cost V 4 bases and J 4 bases; bases outside gene matches: 13. The length of the CDR3 is 18 residues. CDR3 DNA sequence: TGTGCCAGCAGCTACGGAGGGTTAGCGGGAGGGCCGGCAGATACGCAGTATTTT. It specifies CASSYGGLAGGPADTQYF.

CDR3 bases: TGCAGTGCTAGAGACTCGGGACAGAATGAGCAGTTCTTC. This encodes CSARDSGQNEQFF. The chain recombines TRBV20-1 with TRBJ2-1, with TRBD1 matching 7 bases. This CDR3 has 13 residues. CDR1 is DFQATT, CDR2 SNEGSKA, per germline (reference sequence). The V segment lost 0 bases and the J segment 7 bases; nucleotides outside the gene matches: 3.